Listed below are T cell receptor beta chains from one sample, sequenced in a study of T cell responses to AZD1222 COVID-19 vaccine. Method: immunoSEQ multiplex PCR; TCRdb's copy keeps in-frame clones and lacks some. The sample lists approximately 110,000 clones, 90% to 95% seen once, with about 2.2% in the top ten. The input for sequencing was peripheral blood, taken on day 0 of AZD1222 vaccination. The source of these receptors is an adult in good health. Each CDR3 is given with its conserved first and last residue. A D gene is named only where the DNA matches it firmly. Clone size appears in some rows only: once, few, many, or a class for an expanded clone.

NA	NA	TRBV27	TRBJ2-1	CASKRWDYNEQFF
NA	NA	TRBV5-1	TRBJ1-1	CASSGRDNMNTEAFF
NA	NA	TRBV11-3	TRBJ2-5	CASSFFTGQGEKETQYF
NA	NA	TRBV30	TRBJ2-7	CAWGSYEQYF
NA	TRBD1	TRBV15	TRBJ2-3	CATSRGQGDSDTQYF
once	NA	TRBV6-2/TRBV6-3	TRBJ1-1	CASSYGGGNTEAFF
once	TRBD2	TRBV4-1	TRBJ2-7	CASSPSTGTSGLYEQYF
NA	NA	TRBV11-1	TRBJ2-3	CASSSGSDTQYF
NA	TRBD1	TRBV27	TRBJ1-5	CASSMGQGNQPQHF
NA	NA	TRBV10-3	TRBJ2-1	CAISDPDRNNEQFF
NA	TRBD1	TRBV5-4	TRBJ1-2	CASSLAGTGNLVGYTF
once	TRBD1	TRBV30	TRBJ1-2	CAWTTPGGAYGYTF
NA	NA	TRBV15	TRBJ2-5	CATSGNGLRETQYF
NA	NA	TRBV2	TRBJ2-5	CASSVEAQGPVETQYF
NA	NA	TRBV9	TRBJ1-6	CASSLGENSPLHF
NA	NA	TRBV19	TRBJ2-7	CASSPSGVEQYF
NA	NA	TRBV13	TRBJ2-2	CASSLSALASTGELFF
NA	NA	TRBV7-2	TRBJ1-1	CASSLVKGTEAFF
NA	TRBD1	TRBV6-6	TRBJ1-6	CASSYRDRDGPLHF
NA	NA	TRBV5-1	TRBJ1-5	CASSLGRNDSQPQHF
NA	NA	TRBV11-1	TRBJ2-7	CASSPGVGQTYEQYF
NA	TRBD2	TRBV7-2	TRBJ2-2	CASSSGGLAGGAGELFF
NA	NA	TRBV7-9	TRBJ1-3	CASSEGTNRNTIYF
once	NA	TRBV15	TRBJ1-3	CATSRDRTRSGNTIYF
NA	NA	TRBV29-1	TRBJ1-1	CSVERAGPGAFF
once	NA	TRBV7-2	TRBJ1-1	CASSVGTGEAFF
NA	TRBD1	TRBV11-1	TRBJ1-1	CASSWTGQRTEAFF
NA	NA	TRBV10-2	TRBJ2-7	CASSESEGIFSYEQYF
NA	TRBD1	TRBV15	TRBJ2-1	CATSRAPRTGEDNEQFF
NA	TRBD1	TRBV5-1	TRBJ1-2	CASSLNIRGSYGYTF
NA	TRBD1	TRBV27	TRBJ1-4	CASTRGGKANEKLFF
NA	NA	TRBV19	TRBJ2-7	CASSMSGEFDEQYF
NA	TRBD1	TRBV5-1	TRBJ1-4	CASSFTGAIVTNEKLFF
NA	NA	TRBV28	TRBJ1-6	CASAAPSEGLSPLHF
NA	NA	TRBV11-2	TRBJ2-7	CASSFPGNSYEQYF
NA	TRBD2	TRBV19	TRBJ2-7	CASSMGLAVTYEQYF
NA	TRBD1	TRBV2	TRBJ2-7	CASTLELDRRHEQYF
NA	NA	TRBV5-6	TRBJ1-1	CASSLGQWGLNTEAFF
NA	NA	TRBV7-8	TRBJ2-7	CASSLVRGTGYEQYF
NA	TRBD1	TRBV27	TRBJ2-2	CASRSLTGVTGELFF
NA	NA	TRBV5-4	TRBJ2-7	CASSSGGDSSYEQYF
NA	NA	TRBV30	TRBJ1-1	CAWRGMQLNTEAFF
few	TRBD1	TRBV5-4	TRBJ1-2	CASSPQDRPFYGYTF
NA	NA	TRBV5-1	TRBJ2-3	CASSYTITDTQYF
NA	NA	TRBV28	TRBJ2-1	CASSLGAYAQFF
NA	TRBD1	TRBV7-8	TRBJ1-5	CASSGTLDRGRDQPQHF
NA	TRBD1	TRBV18	TRBJ2-7	CASSPPGQVSYEQYF
NA	NA	TRBV28	TRBJ1-5	CASTTLGGANQPQHF
NA	TRBD1	TRBV2	TRBJ1-1	CASSFNRGGYTEAFF
NA	NA	TRBV30	TRBJ1-5	CAWRATSSGPQHF
NA	NA	TRBV6-5	TRBJ1-3	CASLEPGNTIYF
NA	TRBD1	TRBV7-2	TRBJ1-2	CASSFAPGQNYGYTF
NA	TRBD2	TRBV28	TRBJ2-5	CASRLGGSQETQYF
once	NA	TRBV9	TRBJ2-7	CASSSSGDTDEQYF
NA	NA	TRBV19	TRBJ2-7	CASRDQGAREYEQYF
NA	NA	TRBV2	TRBJ2-2	CASSGDATVGELFF
few	NA	TRBV6-2/TRBV6-3	TRBJ1-1	CASSYAENTEAFF
NA	NA	TRBV18	TRBJ1-4	CASSPLSGSTNEKLFF